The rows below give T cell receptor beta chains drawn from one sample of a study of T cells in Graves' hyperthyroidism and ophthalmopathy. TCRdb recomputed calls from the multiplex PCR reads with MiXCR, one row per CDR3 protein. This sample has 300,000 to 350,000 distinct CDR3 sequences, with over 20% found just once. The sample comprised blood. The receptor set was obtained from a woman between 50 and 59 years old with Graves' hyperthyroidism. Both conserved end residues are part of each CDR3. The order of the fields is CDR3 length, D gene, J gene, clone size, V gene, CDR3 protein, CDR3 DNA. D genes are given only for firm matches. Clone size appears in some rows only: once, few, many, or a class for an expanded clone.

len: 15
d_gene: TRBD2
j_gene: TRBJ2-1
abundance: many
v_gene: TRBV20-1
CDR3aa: CSARVASGGLTEQFF
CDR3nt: TGCAGTGCTAGAGTAGCTAGCGGAGGACTGACTGAGCAGTTCTTC

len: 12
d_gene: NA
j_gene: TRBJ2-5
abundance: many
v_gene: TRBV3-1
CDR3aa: CASSQTQETQYF
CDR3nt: TGTGCCAGCAGCCAAACACAAGAGACCCAGTACTTC

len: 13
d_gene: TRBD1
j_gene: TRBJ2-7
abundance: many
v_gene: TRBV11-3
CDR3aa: CASSARQGYEQYF
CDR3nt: TGTGCCAGCAGCGCCAGACAGGGTTACGAGCAGTACTTC

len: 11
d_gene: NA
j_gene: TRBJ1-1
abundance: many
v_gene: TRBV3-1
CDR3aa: CATGKNTEAFF
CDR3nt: TGTGCCACGGGGAAGAACACTGAAGCTTTCTTT

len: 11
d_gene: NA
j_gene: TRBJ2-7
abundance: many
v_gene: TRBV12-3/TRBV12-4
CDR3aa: CATSRAGEQYF
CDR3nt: TGTGCCACCAGCAGGGCGGGAGAGCAGTACTTC

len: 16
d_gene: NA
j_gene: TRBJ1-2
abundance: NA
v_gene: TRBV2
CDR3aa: CASSSFDSMWADGYTF
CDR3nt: TGTGCCAGCAGTAGCTTTGACAGTATGTGGGCCGATGGCTACACCTTC

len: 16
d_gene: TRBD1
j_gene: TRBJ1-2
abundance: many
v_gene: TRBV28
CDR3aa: CASSAHSDRGHYGYTF
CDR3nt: TGTGCCAGCAGCGCCCATTCGGACAGGGGGCACTATGGCTACACCTTC

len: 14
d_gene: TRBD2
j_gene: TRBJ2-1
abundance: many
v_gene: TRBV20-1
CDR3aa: CSARVPGLASEQFF
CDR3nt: TGCAGTGCTAGGGTCCCGGGACTAGCTAGTGAGCAGTTCTTC

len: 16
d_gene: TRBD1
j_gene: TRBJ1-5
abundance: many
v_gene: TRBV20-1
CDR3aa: CSATEGEGARDQPQHF
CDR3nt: TGCAGTGCTACCGAGGGGGAGGGGGCTAGGGATCAGCCCCAGCATTTT

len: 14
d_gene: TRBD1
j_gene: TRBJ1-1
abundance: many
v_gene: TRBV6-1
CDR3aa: CASSGGQGFSEAFF
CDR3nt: TGTGCCAGCAGTGGAGGACAGGGGTTCTCTGAAGCTTTCTTT